Included here is one T cell receptor (beta chain) sequence, with context. TCRdb reanalyzed the PCR reads with MiXCR. Of about 14,000 clones listed, about 29% are singletons. The entry originates in a study of metastatic and nonmetastatic thyroid tumors. The germline gives CDR1 GTSNPN, CDR2 SVGIG (reference sequence). V was clipped by 5 bases and J by 5 bases, with 19 bases between them. The CDR3 is 14 amino acids. Thyroid surgery was performed in patients who had received no treatment beforehand. This clonotype originated in a female donor with papillary thyroid cancer or a benign thyroid nodule (not recorded which). Some clones in this sample may be carry-over from other donors' samples. The chain couples TRBV30 to TRBJ2-7, with D unclear. Sequencing input: blood. The CDR3 nucleotides are TGTGCCTGGGGCCCCTCTGCGTATGGGAACGAGCAGTACTTC. Its translation is CAWGPSAYGNEQYF. Complete variable domain (other parts from reference TRBV30 and TRBJ2-7): SQTIHQWPATLVQPVGSPLSLECTVEGTSNPNLYWYRQAAGRGLQLLFYSVGIGQISSEVPQNLSASRPQDRQFILSSKKLLLSDSGFYLCAWGPSAYGNEQYFGPGTRLTVT.